The 28 T cell receptor beta chains listed next were all sequenced from one sample in a study of blood T cell repertoires in COVID-19 (dated by TCRdb to 2018 to 2021). The protocol used for the library was the immunoSEQ multiplex PCR assay. This is the immuneACCESS table as TCRdb keeps it, with only in-frame sequences that have V and J called. A part of the clones is gone; compared with another copy, unresolved V genes explain less than half, and the rest is unexplained. The sample table holds around 87,000 clones, of which roughly 87% were seen once. The ten largest make up roughly 8.9% of the sample. Sequencing was done on a sample of peripheral blood. The receptors stem from a middle-aged man with acute or convalescent COVID-19.

This clone was seen only a few times. The V gene is TRBV10-3, the J gene TRBJ1-3; D is unresolved. V was pared by 2 bases and J by 2 bases, with 4 bases between. This CDR3 has 13 residues. Germline CDR1 is ENHRY and CDR2 is SYGVKD. The CDR3 DNA sequence: TGTGCCATCAGTGAGACAGCTGGAAACACCATATATTTT. It yields the protein CAISETAGNTIYF.

This rearrangement joins TRBV7-2 to TRBJ1-1; weak D call: TRBD1 (5 bases). V was trimmed by 0 bases and J by 4 bases, leaving 9 bases between them. This CDR3 spans 14 amino acids. From germline, CDR1 is SGHTA and CDR2 FQGNSA. The CDR3 reads CASSLALRGTEAFF. As DNA, the CDR3 is TGTGCCAGCAGCTTAGCGCTAAGGGGCACTGAAGCTTTCTTT.

The chain employs TRBV3-1 (or the pseudogene TRBV3-2) and TRBJ1-3; D ambiguous. Germline V gene sequence: CDR1 LGHDT, CDR2 YNNKEL (reference sequence). The CDR3 has 15 amino acids. V lost 5 bases and J 0 bases, leaving 11 bases between the germline ends. CDR3: CASSGGRHSGNTIYF. CDR3 coding DNA: TGTGCCAGCAGCGGAGGTAGACACTCTGGAAACACCATATATTTT.

V and J are TRBV10-3 and TRBJ1-5; the match to TRBD1 covers 8 bases. V lost 2 bases, J lost 4 bases, and 1 base stayed unmatched. The length of the CDR3 is 14 residues. CDR1 and CDR2 (germline): ENHRY, SYGVKD. Here the CDR3 reads CAISEDRGNQPQHF. CDR3 DNA: TGTGCCATCAGTGAGGACAGGGGAAATCAGCCCCAGCATTTT.

J is TRBJ2-4 and V is TRBV28, with a possible D match to TRBD1 (5 bases). The ends were cut back, 2 bases at V and 9 bases at J, with 11 bases in the middle. CDR3 length: 13 amino acids. The germline V gene encodes CDR1 MDHEN and CDR2 SYDVKM. The CDR3 nucleotides are TGTGCCAGCAGTTTAAAGGGGCCGGCCATTCAGTACTTC. Protein product: CASSLKGPAIQYF. The variable domain in full, completed from reference TRBV28 and TRBJ2-4, reads DVKVTQSSRYLVKRTGEKVFLECVQDMDHENMFWYRQDPGLGLRLIYFSYDVKMKEKGDIPEGYSVSREKKERFSLILESASTNQTSMYLCASSLKGPAIQYFGAGTRLSVL.

The chain has TRBV4-2 and TRBJ2-1, with D perhaps TRBD1 (6 bases). V lost 0 bases and J 2 bases, leaving 14 bases between the germline ends. The germline V gene has CDR1 LGHNA and CDR2 YNFKEQ. The CDR3 covers 17 residues. CDR3 sequence reads: CASSQDWDGTPYNEQFF. CDR3 in DNA: TGTGCCAGCAGCCAAGATTGGGACGGGACACCCTACAATGAGCAGTTCTTC.

The rearrangement links TRBV12-2 to TRBJ2-3; the table's TRBD2 call for D was not verified on the DNA. TRBV12-2 is an annotated pseudogene. The CDR3 is 15 amino acids. This chain's CDR3 is CASRTSGGLTDTQYF. Written as DNA, the CDR3 is TGTGCAAGTCGTACTAGCGGGGGTCTCACAGATACGCAGTATTTT.

The rearrangement links TRBV5-1 to TRBJ2-3, with 7 bases matching TRBD2. The V segment lost 4 bases and the J segment 2 bases; nucleotides outside the gene matches: 4. This CDR3 has 14 residues. From germline, CDR1 is SGHRS and CDR2 YFSETQ. The CDR3 sequence is CASSPGLDTDTQYF. The CDR3 nucleotides are TGCGCCAGCAGCCCTGGACTAGACACAGATACGCAGTATTTT. Based on the CDR3 plus reference TRBV5-1 and TRBJ2-3, the full variable domain is KAGVTQTPRYLIKTRGQQVTLSCSPISGHRSVSWYQQTPGQGLQFLFEYFSETQRNKGNFPGRFSGRQFSNSRSEMNVSTLELGDSALYLCASSPGLDTDTQYFGPGTRLTVL.

V usage is TRBV2 and J usage is TRBJ2-2, with 12 bases aligning to TRBD2. J lost 4 bases, V lost 9 bases, and 6 bases had no gene match. There are 15 residues in the CDR3. The germline CDR1 and CDR2 sequences are SNHLY and FYNNEI. CDR3 residues: CARKGLAGSTGELFF. The CDR3 bases are TGTGCCAGAAAAGGACTAGCGGGAAGCACCGGGGAGCTGTTTTTT.

The genes are TRBV5-4 and TRBJ2-1; D gene ambiguous. CDR3 length: 11 amino acids. Trimming shortened V by 1 base and J by 6 bases, and 2 bases separated the two germline ends. Germline V gene sequence: CDR1 SGHNT, CDR2 YYREEE (reference sequence). The CDR3 sequence is CASSLRNEQFF. CDR3 bases: TGTGCCAGCAGCTTGCGCAATGAGCAGTTCTTC. Drawing the rest from reference TRBV5-4 and TRBJ2-1, the complete variable domain is ETGVTQSPTHLIKTRGQQVTLRCSSQSGHNTVSWYQQALGQGPQFIFQYYREEENGRGNFPPRFSGLQFPNYSSELNVNALELDDSALYLCASSLRNEQFFGPGTRLTVL.

The V and J genes are TRBV30 and TRBJ1-4, with D possibly TRBD1 on 5 matching bases. This CDR3 comprises 14 residues. Germline V gene sequence: CDR1 GTSNPN, CDR2 SVGIG (reference sequence). Trimming removed 0 bases at V and 2 bases at J, with 7 bases between. The CDR3 is CAWSVGGTNEKLFF. Here the CDR3 DNA reads TGTGCCTGGAGTGTGGGGGGGACTAATGAAAAACTGTTTTTT.

The gene calls are TRBV27 and TRBJ1-3; 12 positions match TRBD1. The ends lost 5 bases at V and 2 bases at J; junction bases unmatched: 4. CDR1 is MNHEY and CDR2 is SMNVEV in the germline V gene (reference sequence). There are 16 residues in the CDR3. The CDR3 region has the DNA TGTGCCAGCAGTAAGGGACAGGGGGCTGCTGGAAACACCATATATTTT. Translating gives CASSKGQGAAGNTIYF.

The V and J genes are TRBV3-1 (or the pseudogene TRBV3-2) and TRBJ1-2; 7 bases align to TRBD1. The CDR3 has 16 amino acids. The germline V gene encodes CDR1 LGHDT and CDR2 YNNKEL (reference sequence). The ends lost 0 bases at V and 3 bases at J; junction bases unmatched: 7. CDR3 nucleotide sequence: TGTGCCAGCAGCCAAGATCTGACAGGGTGGTACTATGGCTACACCTTC. Encoded protein: CASSQDLTGWYYGYTF.

This rearrangement joins TRBV6-5 to TRBJ2-5; no clear D. There are 14 residues in the CDR3. V lost 7 bases and J lost 1, with 13 bases in between. CDR1 is MNHEY, CDR2 SVGAGI, per germline. The CDR3 DNA sequence: TGTGCCAGCACCTCAAGGAGCAGCCAAGAGACCCAGTACTTC. Protein sequence: CASTSRSSQETQYF.

This clone was counted a single time. The rearrangement joins TRBV30 to TRBJ1-4, with 7 bases identical to TRBD1. Germline V gene sequence: CDR1 GTSNPN, CDR2 SVGIG (reference sequence). This CDR3 region has 15 residues. V lost 2 bases and J lost 1; bases outside the gene matches: 4. CDR3 amino acids: CAWSLDRETNEKLFF. The CDR3 nucleotides are TGTGCCTGGAGTTTAGACAGGGAAACTAATGAAAAACTGTTTTTT.

This sequence joins TRBV9 and TRBJ2-2; no definite D call. The CDR3 is 13 amino acids. CDR1 is SGDLS and CDR2 is YYNGEE in the germline V gene. Trimming cost V 4 bases and J 5 bases, with 9 bases left between them. CDR3 region: CASSLLQTGELFF. DNA of the CDR3: TGTGCCAGCAGCCTACTACAAACCGGGGAGCTGTTTTTT.

The chain is built from TRBV30 and TRBJ1-2; TRBD1 matches at 8 bases. Germline V gene lookup returns CDR1 GTSNPN and CDR2 SVGIG (reference sequence). The CDR3 covers 14 residues. V gave up 0 bases and J gave up 8 bases; unmatched junction bases: 8. CDR3 DNA: TGTGCCTGGAGTGTGAGGCAGGGGGCTTTGGGCTACACCTTC. It translates to CAWSVRQGALGYTF.

The genes are TRBV5-1 and TRBJ2-7, with D tentatively TRBD1 (6 bases). With 3 bases removed from V and 2 bases from J, the gap between germline ends came to 12 bases. The CDR3 covers 14 residues. The germline V gene has CDR1 SGHRS and CDR2 YFSETQ. The CDR3 protein is CASSSHRDTYEQYF. CDR3 coding DNA: TGCGCCAGCAGCTCCCACAGGGACACCTACGAGCAGTACTTC.

In nucleotides, the CDR3 is TGTGCCAGCACTCCCGCCAACACCTACGAGCAGTACGTC. Translation: CASTPANTYEQYV. This chain joins TRBV28 and TRBJ2-7; D remains ambiguous. V lost 7 bases and J 2 bases, leaving 12 bases between the germline ends. This CDR3 is 13 amino acids long. Per germline, CDR1 MDHEN and CDR2 SYDVKM.

With respect to this clone: Other DNA sequences in the sample encode the same CDR3. The chain carries TRBV30 and TRBJ1-2; maybe TRBD1 (5 bases). Germline V gene data show CDR1 as GTSNPN and CDR2 as SVGIG (reference sequence). V was pared by 3 bases and J by 4 bases, with 9 bases between. This CDR3 is built from 12 residues. CDR3 amino acids: CAWSATVYGYTF. CDR3 nucleotide sequence: TGTGCCTGGAGCGCGACAGTCTATGGCTACACCTTC.

This chain connects TRBV30 to TRBJ2-7; TRBD1 matches 9 bases. Looked up from germline, CDR1 is GTSNPN and CDR2 is SVGIG (reference sequence). CDR3 size: 14 residues. The ends lost 2 bases at V and 9 bases at J; junction bases unmatched: 11. CDR3 sequence (DNA): TGTGCCTGGAGTCCCCTAGGACAGGGGAGGGGGCAGTACTTC. Translated, it gives CAWSPLGQGRGQYF.

The chain is built from TRBV15 and TRBJ2-2; 8 nucleotides match TRBD2. V lost 5 bases, J lost 5 bases, and 4 bases stayed unmatched. This CDR3 spans 14 amino acids. In germline, CDR1 is LNHNV, CDR2 YYDKDF (reference sequence). CDR3 residues: CATSRGGGTGELFF. For the CDR3, the DNA is TGTGCCACCAGCCGCGGCGGGGGGACCGGGGAGCTGTTTTTT.

This chain links TRBV19 with TRBJ1-3; 9 nucleotides align to TRBD1. Trimming cost V 3 bases and J 0 bases; bases outside gene matches: 6. Germline assignment: CDR1 LNHDA and CDR2 SQIVND (reference sequence). The length of the CDR3 is 17 residues. The CDR3 bases are TGTGCCAGTAGTATCCGCGGACAGGGGAGCTCTGGAAACACCATATATTTT. It is translated as CASSIRGQGSSGNTIYF.

The J gene is TRBJ2-3, the V gene TRBV7-8, with 10 bases identical to TRBD2. The CDR3 covers 19 residues. Germline lookup yields CDR1 SGHVS and CDR2 FQNEAQ. Trimming removed 3 bases from V and 1 base from J; junction bases left unmatched: 13. CDR3: CASSLVRTSGNFGTDTQYF. The CDR3 DNA reads as TGTGCCAGCAGCTTGGTTCGGACTAGCGGTAACTTCGGCACAGATACGCAGTATTTT. The variable domain in full, with the rest retrieved from reference TRBV7-8 and TRBJ2-3, is GAGVSQSPRYKVAKRGQDVALRCDPISGHVSLFWYQQALGQGPEFLTYFQNEAQLDKSGLPSDRFFAERPEGSVSTLKIQRTQQEDSAVYLCASSLVRTSGNFGTDTQYFGPGTRLTVL.

In DNA, the CDR3 is TGTGCCAGCAGTCCCCGGACAGTTCGCGAGCAGTACTTC. Its translation: CASSPRTVREQYF. This sequence joins TRBV12-3 or TRBV12-4 and TRBJ2-7; the D gene is possibly TRBD1 (6 bases). The V end was cut by 5 bases, the J end by 6 bases, with 14 bases between. The CDR3 is 13 residues long.

The chain has TRBV7-6 and TRBJ2-3, with 9 bases that match TRBD2. CDR3 length equals 16 residues. V gave up 3 bases and J gave up 2 bases; unmatched junction bases: 6. Germline V gives CDR1 SGHVS, CDR2 FNYEAQ. The CDR3: CASSFKTSGVTDTQYF. CDR3 DNA sequence: TGTGCCAGCAGCTTTAAGACTAGCGGTGTCACAGATACGCAGTATTTT.

The chain carries TRBV30 and TRBJ2-2; the match to TRBD1 covers 11 bases. Germline V lookup: CDR1 GTSNPN, CDR2 SVGIG (reference sequence). The CDR3 extends over 14 amino acids. V was pared by 5 bases and J by 6 bases, with 5 bases of the junction left unmatched. As DNA, the CDR3 is TGTGCCTGGGGGACAGGGGGAGGTCCCGGGGAGCTGTTTTTT. Protein sequence: CAWGTGGGPGELFF.

The V call is TRBV6-1, the J call TRBJ2-5, with 7 bases that match TRBD1. The CDR3 runs 15 residues. Trimming removed 3 bases from V and 2 bases from J; junction bases left unmatched: 6. The germline V gene encodes CDR1 MNHNS and CDR2 SASEGT. The CDR3 loop is CASSDQTGEQETQYF. CDR3 nucleotide sequence: TGTGCCAGCAGTGACCAAACAGGGGAGCAAGAGACCCAGTACTTC.